This T cell receptor beta chain was obtained from a study of CD8 T cells in Susac syndrome. About the study: Patients with Susac syndrome were therapy-naive, treated with corticosteroids, or treated with intravenous immunoglobulin alone when blood was collected.

This clonotype was counted once. RNA amounts of about 0.45 to 1 ug underwent reverse transcription with random hexamers. Multiplex immunoSEQ PCR targeted 54 Vbeta and 13 Jbeta TCR beta segments. TCRdb independently ran MiXCR on the immunoSEQ multiplex PCR reads; one entry per CDR3 protein. The sample lists 150,000 or so distinct CDR3 sequences, 85% to 95% occurring once. TCR beta was sequenced from blood CD8+ and CD4+ T cells. TEMRA cells were FACS-enriched, unlike CD8+ and CD4+ T cells, which were negatively isolated. This sequence originates from a human donor with Susac syndrome. Material: CD4+ T cells from PBMCs.

Here the CDR3 DNA reads TGTGCCAGCTCACCCTCCAGGGCCGAAGAGACCCAGTACTTC. This sequence encodes CASSPSRAEETQYF. The rearrangement joins TRBV18 to TRBJ2-5, with D maybe TRBD1 (5 bases). Trimming left V 3 bases short and J 3 bases short, with 11 bases between. This CDR3 spans 14 amino acids. CDR1 KGHSH and CDR2 LQKENI come from the germline V gene. Based on the CDR3 plus reference TRBV18 and TRBJ2-5, the full variable domain is NAGVMQNPRHLVRRRGQEARLRCSPMKGHSHVYWYRQLPEEGLKFMVYLQKENIIDESGMPKERFSAEFPKEGPSILRIQQVVRGDSAAYFCASSPSRAEETQYFGPGTRLLVL.